This record concerns one T cell receptor (beta chain) sequence. This CDR3 has 14 amino acids. Trimming stripped 4 bases from V and 5 bases from J, with 16 bases between. Germline CDR1 and CDR2: SGHRS and YFSETQ. The data stem from a study of identical twins. Using its own MiXCR run on the 5' RACE reads, TCRdb lists one record per CDR3 protein. The sample includes just under 650,000 distinct CDR3 sequences, around 7.4% of them seen just once. These data were also filed under a second study, of yellow fever vaccine responses in identical twins.

V usage is TRBV5-1 and J usage is TRBJ2-7; the D gene could be TRBD1 or TRBD2 (5 bases each). This TCR was sampled from a woman aged 18 to 35 in good health. What was sequenced was PBMCs. The chain's CDR3 is CASSLSGTRDEQYF. In nucleotides, the CDR3 is TGCGCCAGCAGCCTCTCGGGGACCCGCGACGAGCAGTACTTC.